One sample yielded the 14 T cell receptor beta chains listed below, sequenced in a study of cytomegalovirus exposure and HLA in healthy donors. The primer mix had 60 Vbeta and 13 Jbeta primers. Produced via immunoSEQ multiplex PCR; TCRdb's table is partial and in-frame only. The sample holds under 130,000 clones, about 78% seen once. Sequenced sample: PBMCs. These receptors were collected from a man younger than 45 in good health and CMV-seronegative.

This clone was observed a few times. This chain connects TRBV9 to TRBJ2-7, with 8 bases that match TRBD1. The CDR3 contains 15 residues. V gave up 2 bases and J gave up 4 bases; unmatched junction bases: 8. In germline, CDR1 is SGDLS, CDR2 YYNGEE. CDR3: CASSVGADRAYEQYF. DNA of the CDR3: TGTGCCAGCAGCGTCGGAGCGGACAGGGCTTACGAGCAGTACTTC.

This chain connects TRBV11-2 to TRBJ2-7; the match to TRBD2 covers 9 bases. The CDR3 length is 16 residues. V shed 0 bases and J 4 bases; nucleotides not matched to a gene: 7. Germline CDR1 and CDR2: SGHAT and FQNNGV. Here the CDR3 DNA reads TGTGCCAGCAGCTTAGAGGCGCCTAGCGGGGAATACGAGCAGTACTTC. Its protein is CASSLEAPSGEYEQYF.

The chain couples TRBV10-1 to TRBJ2-5, with TRBD1 as a possible D gene (6 bases). The CDR3 spans 17 residues. V gave up 4 bases and J gave up 3 bases, with 21 bases separating them. Germline lookup yields CDR1 WNHNN and CDR2 SYGVQD (reference sequence). In nucleotides, the CDR3 is TGCGCCAGCAGTGCGAACTTAAACGCTAGGGGGAAAGAGACCCAGTACTTC. Its translation: CASSANLNARGKETQYF.

This clone has a single count. The rearrangement links TRBV6-5 to TRBJ2-7; no reliable D call. V was clipped by 5 bases and J by 1 base, with 15 bases between them. The CDR3 runs 15 residues. CDR1 and CDR2 from the germline V gene are MNHEY and SVGAGI. CDR3 nucleotide sequence: TGTGCCAGCAGTCCTACAGATATTAGTTCCTACGAGCAGTACTTC. It encodes CASSPTDISSYEQYF.

This chain uses TRBV10-3 with TRBJ2-3; possible D gene TRBD2, 6 bases. Germline lookup yields CDR1 ENHRY and CDR2 SYGVKD. The length of the CDR3 is 14 residues. Deletions cut 0 bases from V and 4 bases from J, with 8 bases between. The DNA of the CDR3 is TGTGCCATCAGTGAGTCGGAGGGGTCAGATACGCAGTATTTT. This encodes CAISESEGSDTQYF.

This chain connects TRBV21-1 to TRBJ2-3; the table's D gene call, TRBD1, was not cross checked with the DNA. TRBV21-1 is recorded as a pseudogene. The CDR3 has 17 amino acids. CDR3 sequence: CASSKVFRQGHGDTQYF. The CDR3 nucleotides are TGTGCCAGCAGCAAAGTCTTCCGGCAGGGGCATGGAGATACGCAGTATTTT.

This chain joins TRBV28 and TRBJ2-6; D may be TRBD2 (6 bases). V lost 4 bases and J lost 3, with 13 bases in between. Germline V gene lookup returns CDR1 MDHEN and CDR2 SYDVKM. The CDR3 covers 16 residues. CDR3 amino acids: CASSYSWRVGANVLTF. In DNA, the CDR3 is TGTGCCAGCAGTTACTCTTGGAGGGTTGGGGCCAACGTCCTGACTTTC.

The V call is TRBV25-1, the J call TRBJ1-2; 9 bases map to TRBD1. Germline CDR1 reads MGHDK; CDR2 reads SYGVNS. The CDR3 has 16 residues. V was pared by 1 base and J by 4 bases, with 7 bases of the junction left unmatched. The CDR3 protein is CASSESGQGLGYGYTF. The CDR3 region has the DNA TGTGCCAGCAGTGAATCGGGACAGGGTTTGGGCTATGGCTACACCTTC.

The V and J genes are TRBV5-6 and TRBJ2-7, with 8 bases lining up with TRBD1. From germline, CDR1 is SGHDT and CDR2 YYEEEE. This CDR3 contains 15 residues. J was trimmed by 2 bases and V by 0 bases; bases with no gene match: 4. Here the CDR3 DNA reads TGTGCCAGCAGCTTGGAATGGACAGGGACCTACGAGCAGTACTTC. It yields the protein CASSLEWTGTYEQYF.

This clone was counted a single time. The chain is built from TRBV19 and TRBJ1-5; 7 nucleotides match TRBD1. The CDR3 is 15 amino acids. Germline lookup yields CDR1 LNHDA and CDR2 SQIVND (reference sequence). Losses at the gene ends were 3 bases for V and 0 bases for J; bases not matched to a gene: 2. CDR3 DNA: TGTGCCAGTAGTATCAGACAGGGTAGCAATCAGCCCCAGCATTTT. Translating it yields CASSIRQGSNQPQHF.

This sequence joins TRBV28 and TRBJ2-7; the D gene is possibly TRBD2 (5 bases). Trimming pared 6 bases from V and 2 bases from J, leaving 8 bases between. The CDR3 extends over 12 amino acids. Germline CDR1 and CDR2: MDHEN and SYDVKM. The CDR3 reads CASRADPYEQYF. The CDR3 DNA follows: TGTGCCAGCAGAGCGGACCCCTACGAGCAGTACTTC.

Only a few counts were recorded for this clone. This chain links TRBV5-1 with TRBJ1-1; D possibly corresponds to TRBD1 (5 bases). The CDR3 sequence is 15 residues long. The germline CDR1 and CDR2 sequences are SGHRS and YFSETQ. The V end was cut by 0 bases, the J end by 3 bases, with 12 bases between. This CDR3 reads CASSLGGGGDTEAFF. Here the CDR3 DNA reads TGCGCCAGCAGCTTGGGGGGGGGTGGAGACACTGAAGCTTTCTTT.

V usage is TRBV30 and J usage is TRBJ1-5; D is possibly TRBD1 (5 bases). Trimming removed 5 bases from V and 4 bases from J, with 12 bases in between. Germline CDR1 is GTSNPN and CDR2 is SVGIG (reference sequence). The CDR3 length is 13 residues. The CDR3 reads CAWGGWGNQPQHF. CDR3 sequence (DNA): TGTGCCTGGGGGGGGTGGGGGAATCAGCCCCAGCATTTT.

The chain is built from TRBV7-2 and TRBJ2-1; a weak D match, TRBD2 (6 bases). The CDR3 extends over 14 amino acids. Germline V CDR1 and CDR2: SGHTA, FQGNSA. Trimming stripped 1 base from V and 7 bases from J, with 11 bases between. The CDR3 reads CASSLDGLINEQFF. As DNA, the CDR3 is TGTGCCAGCAGCTTAGACGGACTAATTAATGAGCAGTTCTTC.